The 7 T cell receptor beta chains below were found in one sample sequenced in a study of Graves' ophthalmopathy and Graves' hyperthyroidism. Amplified material comprised TCR beta CDR3 regions derived from RNA transcripts. Second-round multiplex PCR came after first-round RT-PCR with HTBI primers. Using its own MiXCR run on the multiplex PCR reads, TCRdb lists one record per CDR3 protein. The sample has over a million distinct CDR3 sequences, roughly 35% seen once. Sequenced material: peripheral blood or thyroid tissue (not recorded which). The receptors derive from an adult man with Graves' hyperthyroidism.

This clonotype was detected once. The chain carries TRBV4-3 and TRBJ1-4; no clear D gene. The V gene lost 3 bases and the J gene lost 8 bases, with 7 bases spanning the gap. This CDR3 has 12 residues. The germline CDR1 and CDR2 sequences are LGHNA and YSLEER. The CDR3 DNA reads TGCGCCAGCAGCCAGCTGACAGAAAAACTGTTTTTT. Protein: CASSQLTEKLFF.

The chain joins TRBV28 to TRBJ1-2; TRBD1 aligns across 10 bases. CDR1 MDHEN and CDR2 SYDVKM come from the germline V gene. The CDR3 totals 16 residues. The ends lost 6 bases at V and 8 bases at J; junction bases unmatched: 15. CDR3 region: CASSATGTGASRGYTF. The CDR3 DNA sequence: TGTGCCAGCAGCGCAACCGGGACAGGGGCCTCCCGCGGCTACACCTTC.

This clonotype was recorded many times. The chain is built from TRBV14 and TRBJ1-1, with a tentative D call TRBD1 (5 bases). This CDR3 is built from 14 residues. CDR1 is SGHDN and CDR2 is FVKESK in the germline V gene. Trimming took off 3 bases at V and 0 bases at J, with 8 bases between the two ends. The DNA for the CDR3 is TGTGCCAGCAGCCACAGGGATTTGAACACTGAAGCTTTCTTT. Encoded protein: CASSHRDLNTEAFF.

The sample holds a few counts of this clonotype. The chain combines TRBV7-9 with TRBJ2-2; D perhaps matches TRBD1 (6 bases). Germline V CDR1 and CDR2: SEHNR, FQNEAQ (reference sequence). The CDR3 is made up of 14 amino acids. The V and J ends lost 4 bases and 6 bases respectively, with 12 bases between them. CDR3 loop: CASSSPGVPGELFF. The CDR3 DNA is TGTGCCAGCAGCTCTCCAGGGGTACCCGGGGAGCTGTTTTTT.

V is TRBV5-1 and J is TRBJ2-2; tentative D call: TRBD1 (5 bases). There are 17 residues in the CDR3. Trimming removed 4 bases from V and 0 bases from J, with 16 bases in between. Germline V gene sequence: CDR1 SGHRS, CDR2 YFSETQ. The DNA for the CDR3 is TGCGCCAGCAGCCAAGACTGGACACTGGCGAACACCGGGGAGCTGTTTTTT. It specifies CASSQDWTLANTGELFF.

The V gene is TRBV5-1, the J gene TRBJ2-7, with TRBD2 as a possible D gene (5 bases). Trimming took 3 bases from V and 5 from J, leaving 12 bases between them. The CDR3 is 13 amino acids. The V gene's germline CDR1 is SGHRS and CDR2 YFSETQ. The CDR3 spells CASSSETGNEQYF. CDR3 DNA sequence: TGCGCCAGCAGCTCGGAGACCGGGAACGAGCAGTACTTC.

This clonotype was recorded at least ten times. The V call is TRBV2, the J call TRBJ2-7; D might be TRBD1 (6 bases). Germline assignment: CDR1 SNHLY and CDR2 FYNNEI. The CDR3 spans 14 residues. V shed 2 bases and J shed 6 bases, with 14 bases lying between them. The CDR3 region has the DNA TGTGCCAGCAGTGAACTGGCAGGGGCGGGCGAGCAGTACTTC. This translates into CASSELAGAGEQYF.